This record looks at one TCR beta chain sequence and its context. The V and J ends lost 3 bases and 5 bases, in that order; junction bases with no gene match: 17. The germline gives CDR1 DFQATT, CDR2 SNEGSKA (reference sequence). This CDR3 contains 18 residues. A quantity of roughly 0.5 to 1 ug RNA underwent reverse transcription using random hexamers. Amplification of the TCR beta CDR3 was carried out by immunoSEQ multiplex PCR, which spanned a total of 54 Vbeta and 13 Jbeta segments. In TCRdb, the immunoSEQ multiplex PCR reads were re-called with MiXCR into one record per CDR3 protein. The sample records 95,000 to 150,000 distinct CDR3 sequences, approximately 93% being singletons. The data belong to a study of CD8 T cells in Susac syndrome. CD8+ and CD4+ T cells from blood underwent TCR beta sequencing, which was carried out in a high-throughput format. Patients with stable or active relapsing-remitting disease, all of them treatment-naive, made up the multiple sclerosis controls.

The rearrangement uses TRBV20-1 and TRBJ1-5, with TRBD1 matching 9 bases. Material for sequencing was CD8+ T cells from PBMCs. This receptor was taken from a human donor with multiple sclerosis. The DNA for the CDR3 is TGCAGTGCTAGCAACCCGGACAGGGGTTTTCGAGGGCATCAGCCCCAGCATTTT. Protein product: CSASNPDRGFRGHQPQHF.